The 20 T cell receptor beta chains listed next were all sequenced from one sample in a study of cytomegalovirus exposure and HLA in healthy donors. Vbeta (60) and Jbeta (13) primers were used in the PCR. Using immunoSEQ multiplex PCR, the repertoire was profiled, and TCRdb retains in-frame clones only, with some absent. The sample shows 110,000 to 150,000 clones, 80% of them seen only once. Sequenced sample: PBMCs. The receptors stem from a man aged 40-49 years in good health and CMV-seronegative.

The chain carries TRBV19 and TRBJ2-4, with TRBD2 identical over 7 bases. J was trimmed by 9 bases and V by 7 bases; bases with no gene match: 9. The germline V gene encodes CDR1 LNHDA and CDR2 SQIVND (reference sequence). The CDR3 extends over 13 amino acids. This CDR3 is CASISAGLGIQYF. The CDR3, as DNA: TGTGCCAGTATTTCGGCAGGACTAGGCATTCAGTACTTC.

The chain joins TRBV18 to TRBJ1-2; D is unclear. The CDR3 sequence is 11 residues long. Germline CDR1 is KGHSH and CDR2 is LQKENI. V lost 5 bases to trimming and J lost 9 bases, with 10 bases between them. CDR3 sequence (DNA): TGTGCCAGCTCAGACGCGAGGAGCTACACCTTC. Its translation: CASSDARSYTF.

CDR3 residues: CASSDSGGQNIQYF. CDR3 DNA: TGTGCCAGCAGCGATAGCGGGGGGCAAAACATTCAGTACTTC. This chain links TRBV7-3 with TRBJ2-4, with TRBD2 identical over 10 bases. V was clipped by 5 bases and J by 5 bases; unmatched bases: 3. CDR1 and CDR2 (germline): SGHTA, FQGTGA. This CDR3 region has 14 residues.

The chain combines TRBV9 with TRBJ1-2; the match to TRBD1 covers 12 bases. The CDR3 is 15 amino acids. Germline values: CDR1 SGDLS, CDR2 YYNGEE. Germline trimming cut 2 bases from V and 7 bases from J; bases unmatched to any gene: 6. The DNA of the CDR3 is TGTGCCAGCAGCGTTTCAGGGACAGGGGGCCTTGGCTACACCTTC. Translated: CASSVSGTGGLGYTF. Based on the CDR3 plus reference TRBV9 and TRBJ1-2, the full variable domain is DSGVTQTPKHLITATGQRVTLRCSPRSGDLSVYWYQQSLDQGLQFLIQYYNGEERAKGNILERFSAQQFPDLHSELNLSSLELGDSALYFCASSVSGTGGLGYTFGSGTRLTVV.

This rearrangement joins TRBV18 to TRBJ2-7, with D possibly being TRBD2 (5 bases). The CDR3 is 20 residues long. Looked up from germline, CDR1 is KGHSH and CDR2 is LQKENI. V was shortened by 0 bases and J by 3 bases, with 27 bases between the two germline ends. The DNA for the CDR3 is TGTGCCAGCTCACCACCGGTTAATGGGGATCCCTTGGACTCTCTCTACGAGCAGTACTTC. It is translated as CASSPPVNGDPLDSLYEQYF.

This chain uses TRBV7-7 with TRBJ2-3; 10 bases map to TRBD2. Germline assignment: CDR1 SSHAT and CDR2 FNYEAQ (reference sequence). The ends lost 5 bases at V and 5 bases at J; junction bases unmatched: 10. CDR3 length: 16 residues. For the CDR3, the DNA is TGTGCCAGCAGCGGAACGAGCGGGGGGGCCGAAGATACGCAGTATTTT. Translating gives CASSGTSGGAEDTQYF.

This chain joins TRBV5-6 and TRBJ1-1, with 8 bases lining up with TRBD1. With 7 bases clipped from V and 1 base from J, the junction kept 6 bases outside the gene matches. The CDR3 length is 14 residues. Germline V gene sequence: CDR1 SGHDT, CDR2 YYEEEE. CDR3 DNA sequence: TGTGCCAGCCACTGGACAGGGAGGAACACTGAAGCTTTCTTT. Translating it yields CASHWTGRNTEAFF.

This chain uses TRBV5-6 with TRBJ2-5, with a possible D match to TRBD1 (6 bases). The CDR3 contains 13 residues. V shed 2 bases and J shed 5 bases, with 10 bases lying between them. Germline values: CDR1 SGHDT, CDR2 YYEEEE. DNA for the CDR3: TGTGCCAGCAGCTTCTGGGGGCAGGAGACCCAGTACTTC. Its protein is CASSFWGQETQYF.

This clone showed up just once. The gene calls are TRBV6-4 and TRBJ1-3; the D is unclear. The CDR3 is 16 amino acids. The germline V gene has CDR1 MRHNA and CDR2 SNTAGT. V was clipped by 6 bases and J by 4 bases, with 19 bases between them. The CDR3 sequence: CASRVTRDLGGNTIYF. The CDR3 DNA reads as TGTGCCAGCAGGGTAACCCGGGATTTGGGAGGAAACACCATATATTTT.

This chain joins TRBV5-1 and TRBJ1-6, with 7 bases matching TRBD1. V lost 4 bases, J lost 8 bases, and 9 bases stayed unmatched. The CDR3 runs 15 residues. Looked up from germline, CDR1 is SGHRS and CDR2 is YFSETQ. The CDR3 protein is CASSPTGEYDSPLHF. DNA for the CDR3: TGCGCCAGCAGCCCCACAGGGGAGTACGATTCACCCCTCCACTTT.

The chain couples TRBV7-2 to TRBJ2-5; D is ambiguous. V shed 5 bases and J shed 5 bases, with 9 bases lying between them. The CDR3 runs 12 residues. The germline V gene has CDR1 SGHTA and CDR2 FQGNSA. CDR3 amino acids: CASSKYSETQYF. CDR3 DNA: TGTGCCAGCAGCAAATATAGCGAGACCCAGTACTTC.

This clone was counted once. The J gene is TRBJ1-4, the V gene TRBV7-2; 10 nucleotides match TRBD1. This CDR3 has 16 residues. V shed 5 bases, J shed 7 bases, and the junction held 10 bases outside the gene matches. Germline V gene data show CDR1 as SGHTA and CDR2 as FQGNSA. CDR3 loop: CASSLGTGAFGEKLFF. CDR3 nucleotides: TGTGCCAGCAGCCTAGGGACAGGGGCTTTCGGTGAAAAACTGTTTTTT.

The chain recombines TRBV28 with TRBJ1-2; D unresolved. Trimming cost V 2 bases and J 0 bases, with 4 bases left between them. Germline assignment: CDR1 MDHEN and CDR2 SYDVKM. This CDR3 contains 13 residues. CDR3 in DNA: TGTGCCAGCAGTTTAGTAACTAACTATGGCTACACCTTC. Its protein is CASSLVTNYGYTF.

This clone was recorded a few times. This sequence joins TRBV18 and TRBJ2-2; D not resolved. The CDR3 runs 16 residues. The V end was cut by 2 bases, the J end by 2 bases, with 12 bases between. CDR1 is KGHSH and CDR2 is LQKENI in the germline V gene. For the CDR3, the DNA is TGTGCCAGCTCACCAGGCGTAGACAAAAACACCGGGGAGCTGTTTTTT. Encoded protein: CASSPGVDKNTGELFF.

This chain uses TRBV4-1 with TRBJ1-1; a weak D match, TRBD1 (5 bases). V shed 0 bases and J shed 0 bases, with 11 bases lying between them. The CDR3 runs 16 residues. Per germline, CDR1 MGHRA and CDR2 YSYEKL. Written as DNA, the CDR3 is TGCGCCAGCAGCCAAGATTCCGGCAGGGTGAACACTGAAGCTTTCTTT. This gives the protein CASSQDSGRVNTEAFF.

The chain employs TRBV5-4 and TRBJ1-1; D unclear. V shed 0 bases and J shed 1 base, with 7 bases lying between them. The CDR3 totals 14 residues. The germline gives CDR1 SGHNT, CDR2 YYREEE (reference sequence). CDR3 DNA: TGTGCCAGCAGCTTGGTGACTGCGAACACTGAAGCTTTCTTT. Translating it yields CASSLVTANTEAFF.

The chain employs TRBV6-5 and TRBJ1-3; D is undetermined. CDR3 length equals 16 residues. The germline gives CDR1 MNHEY, CDR2 SVGAGI. The V end was cut by 4 bases, the J end by 4 bases, with 17 bases between. Written as DNA, the CDR3 is TGTGCCAGCAGTTCCCCCCTCTCACTGGGCGGAAACACCATATATTTT. This codes for CASSSPLSLGGNTIYF.

The chain employs TRBV15 and TRBJ1-5; TRBD1 matches 9 bases. Germline V gene lookup returns CDR1 LNHNV and CDR2 YYDKDF (reference sequence). With 2 bases clipped from V and 7 bases from J, the junction kept 6 bases outside the gene matches. CDR3 length: 15 amino acids. The CDR3, as DNA: TGTGCCACCAGCAGACTACAGGGGGCTAAGCAGCCCCAGCATTTT. Its translation is CATSRLQGAKQPQHF.

The V call is TRBV2, the J call TRBJ2-1, with 14 bases fitting TRBD2. J was trimmed by 3 bases and V by 7 bases; bases with no gene match: 8. Germline CDR1 and CDR2: SNHLY and FYNNEI. CDR3 length: 17 amino acids. The CDR3, as DNA: TGTGCCAGCAAACAAACCGGACTAGCGGGGGGCTACAATGAGCAGTTCTTC. This translates into CASKQTGLAGGYNEQFF.

CDR3 loop: CASSRGQNTEAFF. CDR3 sequence (DNA): TGTGCCAGCAGCAGGGGACAGAACACTGAAGCTTTCTTT. The rearrangement links TRBV6-5 to TRBJ1-1; maybe TRBD1 (6 bases). This CDR3 has 13 residues. V gave up 6 bases and J gave up 1 base, with 9 bases separating them. The germline gives CDR1 MNHEY, CDR2 SVGAGI.